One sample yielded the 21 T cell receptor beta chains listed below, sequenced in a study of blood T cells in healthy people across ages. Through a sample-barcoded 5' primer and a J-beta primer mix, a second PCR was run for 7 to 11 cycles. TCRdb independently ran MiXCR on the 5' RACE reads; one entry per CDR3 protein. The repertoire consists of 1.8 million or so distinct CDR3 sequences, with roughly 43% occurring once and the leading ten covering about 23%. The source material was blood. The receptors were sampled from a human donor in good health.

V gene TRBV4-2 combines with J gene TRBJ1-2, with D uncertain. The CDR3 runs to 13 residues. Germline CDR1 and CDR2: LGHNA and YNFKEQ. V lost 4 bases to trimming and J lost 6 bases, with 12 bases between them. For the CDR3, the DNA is TGTGCCAGCAGCCGCGTGGCAAGGGATGGCTACACCTTC. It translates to CASSRVARDGYTF.

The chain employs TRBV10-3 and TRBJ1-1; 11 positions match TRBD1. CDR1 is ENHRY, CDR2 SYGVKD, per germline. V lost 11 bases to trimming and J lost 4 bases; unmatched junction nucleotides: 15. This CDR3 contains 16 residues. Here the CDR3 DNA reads TGTGCCTCTACGGCAGGACAGGGGGCTAGGGGCACTGAAGCTTTCTTT. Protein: CASTAGQGARGTEAFF.

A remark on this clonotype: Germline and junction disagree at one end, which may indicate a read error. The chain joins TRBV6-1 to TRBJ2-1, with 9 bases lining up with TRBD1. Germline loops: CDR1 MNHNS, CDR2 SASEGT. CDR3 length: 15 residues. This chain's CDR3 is CASSPTGGSYNVQFF. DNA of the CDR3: TGTGCCAGCAGCCCAACAGGGGGCTCCTACAATGTGCAGTTCTTC.

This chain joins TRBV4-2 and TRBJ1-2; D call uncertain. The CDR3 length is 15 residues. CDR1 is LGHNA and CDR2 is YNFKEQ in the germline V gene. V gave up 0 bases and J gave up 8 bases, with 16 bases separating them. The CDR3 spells CASSQEGSSTGGYTF. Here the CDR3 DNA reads TGTGCCAGCAGCCAAGAGGGCAGCTCGACGGGGGGCTACACCTTC.

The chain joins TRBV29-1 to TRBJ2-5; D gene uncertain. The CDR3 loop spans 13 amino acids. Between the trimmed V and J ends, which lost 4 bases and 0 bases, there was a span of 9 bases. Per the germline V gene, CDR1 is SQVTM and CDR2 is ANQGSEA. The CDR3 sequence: CSVGWLNQETQYF. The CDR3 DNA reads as TGCAGCGTTGGGTGGCTAAACCAAGAGACCCAGTACTTC.

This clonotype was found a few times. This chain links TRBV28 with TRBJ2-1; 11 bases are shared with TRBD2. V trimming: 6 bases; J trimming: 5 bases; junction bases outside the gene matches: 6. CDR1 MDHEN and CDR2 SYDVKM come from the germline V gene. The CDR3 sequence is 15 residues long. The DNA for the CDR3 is TGTGCCAGCAGAACCACTAGCGGGGGTAACAATGAGCAGTTCTTC. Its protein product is CASRTTSGGNNEQFF. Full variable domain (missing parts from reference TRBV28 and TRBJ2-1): DVKVTQSSRYLVKRTGEKVFLECVQDMDHENMFWYRQDPGLGLRLIYFSYDVKMKEKGDIPEGYSVSREKKERFSLILESASTNQTSMYLCASRTTSGGNNEQFFGPGTRLTVL.

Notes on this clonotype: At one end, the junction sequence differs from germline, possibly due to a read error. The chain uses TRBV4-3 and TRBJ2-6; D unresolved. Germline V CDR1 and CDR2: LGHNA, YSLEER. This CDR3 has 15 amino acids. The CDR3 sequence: CASGQVLAGANVLTF. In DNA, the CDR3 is TGCGCCAGCGGCCAAGTGCTGGCTGGGGCCAACGTCCTGACTTTC.

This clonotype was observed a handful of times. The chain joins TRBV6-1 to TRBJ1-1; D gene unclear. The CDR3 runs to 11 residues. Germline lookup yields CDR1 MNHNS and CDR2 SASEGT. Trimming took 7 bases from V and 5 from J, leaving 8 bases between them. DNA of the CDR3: TGTGCCAGCATAGGGAGGACTGAAGCTTTCTTT. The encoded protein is CASIGRTEAFF.

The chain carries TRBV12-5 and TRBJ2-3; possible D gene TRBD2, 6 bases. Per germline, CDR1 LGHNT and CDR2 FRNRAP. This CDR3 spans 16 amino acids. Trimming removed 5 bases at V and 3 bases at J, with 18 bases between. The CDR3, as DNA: TGTGCTAGTGGTCGAGCCGGGACTGGCGGAACAGATACGCAGTATTTT. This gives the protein CASGRAGTGGTDTQYF.

The CDR3: CASSSERRRDTDTQYF. The DNA for the CDR3 is TGTGCCAGCAGTAGCGAGAGACGACGAGACACAGATACGCAGTATTTT. The rearrangement links TRBV6-5 to TRBJ2-3, with no clear D. V was pared by 5 bases and J by 2 bases, with 17 bases between. This CDR3 has 16 amino acids. Per germline, CDR1 MNHEY and CDR2 SVGAGI.

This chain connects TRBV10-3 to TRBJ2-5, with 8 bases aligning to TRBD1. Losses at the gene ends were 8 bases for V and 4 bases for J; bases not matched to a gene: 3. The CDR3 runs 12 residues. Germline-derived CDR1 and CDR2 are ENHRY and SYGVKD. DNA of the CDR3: TGTGCCATCCAGGGGGCAGGAGAGACCCAGTACTTC. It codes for CAIQGAGETQYF.

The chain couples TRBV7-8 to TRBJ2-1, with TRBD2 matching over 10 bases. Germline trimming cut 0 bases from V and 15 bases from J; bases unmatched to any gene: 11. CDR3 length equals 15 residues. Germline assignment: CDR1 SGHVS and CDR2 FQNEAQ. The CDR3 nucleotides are TGTGCCAGCAGCTTAGCACTAGCGGGAAGAGGAATGTGGTTCTTC. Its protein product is CASSLALAGRGMWFF.

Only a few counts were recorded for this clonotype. CDR3 amino acids: CSVRDSSTDTQYF. In DNA form, the CDR3 reads TGCAGCGTCCGGGACAGTAGCACAGATACGCAGTATTTT. The chain recombines TRBV29-1 with TRBJ2-3; 7 nucleotides agree with TRBD1. After removal of 6 bases from V and 0 bases from J, the junction contained 3 bases not matched to a gene. Germline-derived CDR1 and CDR2 are SQVTM and ANQGSEA. The CDR3 consists of 13 residues.

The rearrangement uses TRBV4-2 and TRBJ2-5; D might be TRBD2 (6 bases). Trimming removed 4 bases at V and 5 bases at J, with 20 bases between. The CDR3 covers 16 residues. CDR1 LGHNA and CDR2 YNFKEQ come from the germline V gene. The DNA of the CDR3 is TGTGCCAGCAGCCCCGCCCGGGGACTTCCCACGGAGACCCAGTACTTC. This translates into CASSPARGLPTETQYF.

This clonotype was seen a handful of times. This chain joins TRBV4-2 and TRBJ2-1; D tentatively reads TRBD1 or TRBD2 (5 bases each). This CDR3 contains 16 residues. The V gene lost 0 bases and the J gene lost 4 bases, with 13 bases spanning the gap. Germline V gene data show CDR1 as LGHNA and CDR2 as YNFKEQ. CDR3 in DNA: TGTGCCAGCAGCCAAGAGGCCGGGACGGATTACAATGAGCAGTTCTTC. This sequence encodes CASSQEAGTDYNEQFF.

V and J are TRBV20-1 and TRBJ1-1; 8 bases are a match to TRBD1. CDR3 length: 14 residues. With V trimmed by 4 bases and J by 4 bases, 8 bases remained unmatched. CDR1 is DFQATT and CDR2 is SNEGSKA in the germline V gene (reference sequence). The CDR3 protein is CSAKQGAWATEAFF. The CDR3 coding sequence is TGCAGTGCTAAGCAGGGGGCTTGGGCCACTGAAGCTTTCTTT.

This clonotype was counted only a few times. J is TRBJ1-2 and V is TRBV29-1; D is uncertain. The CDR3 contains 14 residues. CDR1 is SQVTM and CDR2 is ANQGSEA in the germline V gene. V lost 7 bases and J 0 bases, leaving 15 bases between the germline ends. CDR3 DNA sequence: TGCAGCGCCGGACGCAGTGGAGCTAACTATGGCTACACCTTC. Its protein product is CSAGRSGANYGYTF.

The CDR3 region is CSAFNGETQYF. CDR3 bases: TGCAGTGCATTTAACGGGGAGACCCAGTACTTC. The chain joins TRBV20-1 to TRBJ2-5, with D hard to call. The germline CDR1 and CDR2 sequences are DFQATT and SNEGSKA (reference sequence). V lost 6 bases and J 5 bases, leaving 10 bases between the germline ends. The CDR3 has 11 amino acids.

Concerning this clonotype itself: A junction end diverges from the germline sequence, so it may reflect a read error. CDR3 sequence: CTSSLGENGYTF. CDR3 DNA: TGTACCAGCAGCTTAGGGGAAAATGGCTACACCTTC. The chain joins TRBV7-8 to TRBJ1-2; tentative D call: TRBD1 (5 bases). There are 12 residues in the CDR3. Germline CDR1 reads SGHVS; CDR2 reads FQNEAQ.

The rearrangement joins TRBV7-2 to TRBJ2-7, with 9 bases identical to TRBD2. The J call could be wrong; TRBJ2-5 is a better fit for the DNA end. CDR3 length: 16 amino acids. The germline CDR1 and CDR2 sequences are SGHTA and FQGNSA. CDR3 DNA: TGTGCCAGCAGCTTAAAAGCGGGGGGCGGCTGGGAGACCCAGTACTTC. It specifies CASSLKAGGGWETQYF.

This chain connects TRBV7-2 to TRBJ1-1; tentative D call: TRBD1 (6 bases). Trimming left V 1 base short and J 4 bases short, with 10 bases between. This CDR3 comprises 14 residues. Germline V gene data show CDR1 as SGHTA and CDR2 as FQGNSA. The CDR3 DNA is TGTGCCAGCAGCTTAGACAGGGACCTCACTGAAGCTTTCTTT. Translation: CASSLDRDLTEAFF.